The entry below gives a single TCR beta chain sequence along with its context. Its cognate antigen is unknown. The source of the sample is a study of human versus mouse CDR3 diversity and MHC coevolution. Only in-frame clones appear in the TCRdb table, and some are missing; sequencing was by immunoSEQ multiplex PCR. Of tens of thousands of clones in the sample, 93% were seen once. Regarding the study as a whole: Compared with mice, human CDR3s carried more deletions and insertions on average.

Germline CDR1 and CDR2: LNHDA and SQIVND (reference sequence). There are 15 residues in the CDR3. The V segment lost 3 bases and the J segment 7 bases; nucleotides outside the gene matches: 5. This chain joins TRBV19 and TRBJ2-1; 11 bases match TRBD2. The sequenced material came from naive CD4+ T cells from blood. Stated subset: CD45RO-negative CD62L-positive naive CD4 T cells. The receptor comes from a person aged 30-69 years in good health. The DNA of the CDR3 is TGTGCCAGTAGTATCTTAGCGGGGGGGCCAAATGAGCAGTTCTTC. Translating it yields CASSILAGGPNEQFF. Drawing the rest from reference TRBV19 and TRBJ2-1, the complete variable domain is DGGITQSPKYLFRKEGQNVTLSCEQNLNHDAMYWYRQDPGQGLRLIYYSQIVNDFQKGDIAEGYSVSREKKESFPLTVTSAQKNPTAFYLCASSILAGGPNEQFFGPGTRLTVL.